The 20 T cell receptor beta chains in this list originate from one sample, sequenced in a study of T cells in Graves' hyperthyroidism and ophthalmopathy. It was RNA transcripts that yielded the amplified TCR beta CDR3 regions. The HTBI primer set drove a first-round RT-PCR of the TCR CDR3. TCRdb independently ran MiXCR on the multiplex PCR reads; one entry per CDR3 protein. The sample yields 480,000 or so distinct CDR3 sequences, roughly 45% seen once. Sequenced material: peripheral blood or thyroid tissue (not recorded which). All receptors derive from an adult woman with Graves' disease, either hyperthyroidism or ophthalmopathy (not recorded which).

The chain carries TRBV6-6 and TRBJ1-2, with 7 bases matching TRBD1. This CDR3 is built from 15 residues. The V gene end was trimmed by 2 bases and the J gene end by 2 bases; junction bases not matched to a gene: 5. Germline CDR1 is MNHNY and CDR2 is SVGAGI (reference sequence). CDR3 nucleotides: TGTGCCAGCAGTTACGCATACAGGGGAAACTATGGCTACACCTTC. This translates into CASSYAYRGNYGYTF.

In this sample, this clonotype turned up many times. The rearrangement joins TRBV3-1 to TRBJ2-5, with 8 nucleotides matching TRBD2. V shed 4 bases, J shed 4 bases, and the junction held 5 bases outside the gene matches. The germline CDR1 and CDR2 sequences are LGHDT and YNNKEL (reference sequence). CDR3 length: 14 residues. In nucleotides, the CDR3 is TGTGCCAGCAGCCGTCCGGGAGGGCGAGAGACCCAGTACTTC. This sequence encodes CASSRPGGRETQYF.

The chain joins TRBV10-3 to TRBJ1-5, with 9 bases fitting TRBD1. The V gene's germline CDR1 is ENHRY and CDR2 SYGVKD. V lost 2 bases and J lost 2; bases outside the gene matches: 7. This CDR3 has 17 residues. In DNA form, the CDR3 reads TGTGCCATCAGTGAGCACGACAGGGGGTTGGGCAATCAGCCCCAGCATTTT. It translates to CAISEHDRGLGNQPQHF.

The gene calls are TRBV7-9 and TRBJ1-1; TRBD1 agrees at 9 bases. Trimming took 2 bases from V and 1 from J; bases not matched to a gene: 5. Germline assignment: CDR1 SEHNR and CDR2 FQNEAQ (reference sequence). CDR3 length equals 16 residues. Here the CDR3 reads CASSLTDRGQNTEAFF. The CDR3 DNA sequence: TGTGCCAGCAGCTTAACGGACAGGGGACAGAACACTGAAGCTTTCTTT.

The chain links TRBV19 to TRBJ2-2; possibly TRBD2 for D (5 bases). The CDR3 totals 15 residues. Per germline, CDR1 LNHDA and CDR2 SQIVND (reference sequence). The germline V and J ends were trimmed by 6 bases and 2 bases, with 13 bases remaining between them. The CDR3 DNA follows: TGTGCCAGTAGACCGGGGAACCTCAACACCGGGGAGCTGTTTTTT. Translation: CASRPGNLNTGELFF.

The chain's CDR3 is CASGVQPQHF. The CDR3 DNA follows: TGCGCCAGCGGCGTTCAGCCCCAGCATTTT. This chain uses TRBV10-2 with TRBJ1-5; D gene unclear. From germline, CDR1 is WSHSY and CDR2 SAAADI. V lost 8 bases to trimming and J lost 6 bases, with 5 bases between them. The CDR3 covers 10 residues.

CDR3 in amino acids: CASSLDQSPLTLHF. The CDR3 nucleotides read TGTGCCAGCAGCTTAGACCAGTCTCCCCTCACCCTCCACTTT. The chain uses TRBV7-6 and TRBJ1-6; D unresolved. The ends were cut back, 1 base at V and 14 bases at J, with 15 bases in the middle. This CDR3 has 14 amino acids. Germline CDR1 SGHVS, CDR2 FNYEAQ.

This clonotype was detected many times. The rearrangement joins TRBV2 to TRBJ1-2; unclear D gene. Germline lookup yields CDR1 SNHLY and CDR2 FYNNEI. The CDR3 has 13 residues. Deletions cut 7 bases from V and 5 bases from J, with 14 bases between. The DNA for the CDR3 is TGTGCCAGCAAGGCCAACCTGGGGTATGGCTACACCTTC. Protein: CASKANLGYGYTF.

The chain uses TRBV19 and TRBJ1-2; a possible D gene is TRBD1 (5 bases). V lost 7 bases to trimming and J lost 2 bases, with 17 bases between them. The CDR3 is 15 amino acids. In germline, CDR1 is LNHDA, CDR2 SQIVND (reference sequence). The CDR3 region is CASTPSGRENYGYTF. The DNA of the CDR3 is TGTGCCAGTACCCCCTCCGGCAGGGAGAACTATGGCTACACCTTC. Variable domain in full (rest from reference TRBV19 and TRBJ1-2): DGGITQSPKYLFRKEGQNVTLSCEQNLNHDAMYWYRQDPGQGLRLIYYSQIVNDFQKGDIAEGYSVSREKKESFPLTVTSAQKNPTAFYLCASTPSGRENYGYTFGSGTRLTVV.

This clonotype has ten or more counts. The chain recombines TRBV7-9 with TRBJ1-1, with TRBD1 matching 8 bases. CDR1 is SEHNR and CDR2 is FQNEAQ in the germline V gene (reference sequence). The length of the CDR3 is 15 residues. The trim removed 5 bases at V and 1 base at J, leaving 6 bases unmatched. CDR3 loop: CASSILGTGNTEAFF. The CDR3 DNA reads TGTGCCAGCAGCATACTAGGGACAGGGAACACTGAAGCTTTCTTT.

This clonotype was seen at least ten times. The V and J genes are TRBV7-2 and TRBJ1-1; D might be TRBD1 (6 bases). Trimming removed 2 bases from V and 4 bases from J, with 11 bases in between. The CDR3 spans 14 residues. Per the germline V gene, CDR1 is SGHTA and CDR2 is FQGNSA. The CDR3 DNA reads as TGTGCCAGCAGCTTAAGCAGGGGTGGCACTGAAGCTTTCTTT. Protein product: CASSLSRGGTEAFF.

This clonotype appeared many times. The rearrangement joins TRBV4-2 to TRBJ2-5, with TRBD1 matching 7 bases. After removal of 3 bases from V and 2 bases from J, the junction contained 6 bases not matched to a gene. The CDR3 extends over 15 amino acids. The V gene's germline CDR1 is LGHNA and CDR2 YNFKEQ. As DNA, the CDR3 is TGTGCCAGCAGCCAGAGGGGACAGACTCAAGAGACCCAGTACTTC. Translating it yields CASSQRGQTQETQYF.

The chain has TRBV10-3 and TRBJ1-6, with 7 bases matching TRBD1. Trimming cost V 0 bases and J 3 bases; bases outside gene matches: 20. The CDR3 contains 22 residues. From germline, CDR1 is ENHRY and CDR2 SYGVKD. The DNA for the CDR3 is TGTGCCATCAGTGAGTCAGTCCCCCCGCACCGGGACAGAAGAAACTATAATTCACCCCTCCACTTT. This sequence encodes CAISESVPPHRDRRNYNSPLHF.

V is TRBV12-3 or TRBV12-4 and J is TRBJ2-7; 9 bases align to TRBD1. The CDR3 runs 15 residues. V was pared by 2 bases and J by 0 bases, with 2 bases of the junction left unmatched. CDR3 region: CASSLRTGVSYEQYF. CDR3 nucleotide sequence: TGTGCCAGCAGTTTAAGGACAGGGGTCTCCTACGAGCAGTACTTC.

The CDR3 DNA is TGTGCCAGCAGCTTGGCCTCGGGGCCCCAGCATTTT. The encoded protein is CASSLASGPQHF. The chain is built from TRBV5-7 and TRBJ1-5; D not resolved. TRBV5-7 is an open reading frame, and its role is uncertain. This CDR3 comprises 12 residues. V was clipped by 0 bases and J by 9 bases, with 7 bases between them.

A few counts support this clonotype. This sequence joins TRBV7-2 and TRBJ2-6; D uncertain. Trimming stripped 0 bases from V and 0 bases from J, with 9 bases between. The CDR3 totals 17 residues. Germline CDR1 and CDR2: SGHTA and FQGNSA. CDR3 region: CASSLAGYSSGANVLTF. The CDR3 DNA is TGTGCCAGCAGCTTAGCGGGGTACAGCTCTGGGGCCAACGTCCTGACTTTC.

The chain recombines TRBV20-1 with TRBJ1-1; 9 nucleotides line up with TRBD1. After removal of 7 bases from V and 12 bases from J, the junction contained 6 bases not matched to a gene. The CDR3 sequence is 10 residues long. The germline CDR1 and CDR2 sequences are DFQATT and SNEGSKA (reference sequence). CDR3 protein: CSGQGVSTFF. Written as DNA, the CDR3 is TGCAGTGGACAGGGGGTCAGTACTTTCTTT.

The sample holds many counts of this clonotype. The CDR3 coding sequence is TGCAGTGCTAGAGCCCGGGACAGGGCGGAAAAACTGTTTTTT. Protein: CSARARDRAEKLFF. The chain couples TRBV20-1 to TRBJ1-4, with 9 bases identical to TRBD1. J was trimmed by 8 bases and V by 1 base; bases with no gene match: 5. There are 14 residues in the CDR3. Germline V CDR1 and CDR2: DFQATT, SNEGSKA (reference sequence).

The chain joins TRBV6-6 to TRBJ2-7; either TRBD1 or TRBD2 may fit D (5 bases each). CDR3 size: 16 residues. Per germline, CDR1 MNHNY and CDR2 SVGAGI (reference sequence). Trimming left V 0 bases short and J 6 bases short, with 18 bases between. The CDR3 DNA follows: TGTGCCAGCAGTTACTCGCGGAGAGGGACCCCGTTCGAGCAGTACTTC. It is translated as CASSYSRRGTPFEQYF.

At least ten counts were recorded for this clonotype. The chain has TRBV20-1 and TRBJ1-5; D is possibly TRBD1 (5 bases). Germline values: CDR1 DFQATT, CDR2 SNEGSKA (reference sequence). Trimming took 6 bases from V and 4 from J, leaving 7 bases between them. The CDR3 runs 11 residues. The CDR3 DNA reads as TGCAGTGCCCAGGGAAATCAGCCCCAGCATTTT. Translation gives CSAQGNQPQHF.